The TCR beta chain described here comes from a study of blood T cells in healthy people across ages (dated by TCRdb to between 2015 and 2016). Notes on the research overall: Template switching captured roughly one uniquely barcoded TCR beta cDNA molecule per two T cells in model experiments. Using deep sequencing normalized with unique cDNA molecular identifiers, the study measured how TCR beta repertoire diversity changes with age. The donors were split into four age groups: young (average approximately 16 years), middle-aged (around 37), aged (more than 55) and long-lived (approximately 80). Two additional independent replicas of 1 million unique cDNA reads from the same blood draw were analyzed for two donors (one aged 18 to 29 and one aged 80 or older).

Turning to this clonotype: Its antigen remains undetermined. No per-base quality is available; no much larger clone lies one base away.

The CDR3 runs 16 residues from the cysteine to the phenylalanine. Just CDR3 DNA is preserved here, 48 bases in frame from base 1. Taken from the germline V gene, the CDR1 and CDR2 loops are MNHEY and SVGAGI. V loses 0 bases, J loses 5 bases, and the germline ends lie 14 bases apart. Donors were about 36 systemically healthy Caucasian individuals from Russia aged roughly 6 to 100 years. Approximately 10 milliliters of peripheral blood were collected from each donor into EDTA-treated Vacutainer tubes. Ficoll-Paque density-gradient centrifugation was used to isolate PBMCs, with at least 7 million per sample. Total RNA, at least 6 micrograms per sample, was extracted from PBMCs with Trizol reagent. For every donor, an aliquot of PBMCs went through flow cytometry to measure the percentages of naive CD45RAhigh/CD27high T cells. The research as a whole found: Observed TCR beta diversity per million T cells fell roughly linearly with age, and a significant reduction was already apparent by age roughly 40. Observed TCR beta diversity correlated strongly with the percentage of naive T cells measured by flow cytometry. The CMV infection status of donors was not known, potentially confounding age-related changes in expanded clonotypes. Compared with the aged group, the long-lived group had more naive CD4+ T cells, fewer expanded clones and increased TCR diversity, a pattern suggesting age selection. Estimates of total diversity based on one million sequenced T cells were considered lower bounds and underestimates. Since profiling was done on bulk unsorted PBMCs, naive and antigen-experienced compartments could not be conclusively compared.

Library method: 5' RACE. The sample was run on an Illumina HiSeq 2500. The second PCR ran for roughly 7 to 12 cycles and used a J-beta primer mix along with a sample-barcoded 5' primer. A unique molecular identifier was introduced onto each TCR beta cDNA molecule by a template-switch 5' adaptor carrying 12 random nucleotides. At least 2.5 million CDR3-containing paired-end reads were obtained from each sample. First-strand cDNA was synthesized from all RNA with the Mint cDNA synthesis kit, primed by a TRBC-specific oligonucleotide. After uracil-DNA glycosylase treatment, a first 18-cycle PCR used universal primers M1SS and BC2_uni_R on all cDNA. For the original study's pipeline: For normalization, 1 million high-quality reads were randomly selected from each sample, with every read carrying a distinct molecular identifier. Reads sharing molecular identifiers were discarded rather than binned into consensus sequences. MiTCR, run with a Q25 quality threshold and the strictest error-elimination algorithm, handled CDR3 identification, clonotype clustering and error correction. Lower-bound total TCR beta diversity was estimated with a nonparametric unseen species model using Euler transformation. The public reads were reanalyzed by TCRdb: fastp trimming at Q25, MiXCR alignment, in-frame beta chains only. Rows matching on CDR3 protein sequence are summarized as one entry with the most common DNA and genes. These V and J calls originate from TCRdb's pipeline instead of the authors' own analysis. The sample profile shows hundreds of thousands of distinct CDR3 sequences; around 24% of them were found once. The top ten clonotypes cover 7.5% to 9% of the sample.

The sample was also reused in another study, on T cells of mothers and their children. Drawing on the second study: Nine systemically healthy Caucasian individuals served as donors, namely three mothers together with their six children. cDNA synthesis used all of the extracted RNA, with roughly 1.5 ug of RNA in each 15 ul reaction. In the second PCR, the M1S primer introduced both the sample barcodes and 2-4 random nucleotides. Each mother yielded over 9 million TCR beta CDR3 reads and each child some 3 million reads. TCR recombination output is similarly shaped by thymic selection in related and unrelated pairs, with a minor effect exerted by inherited differences. Normalized repertoire overlap was always found to be slightly, but never significantly, higher in related mother-child pairs than in unrelated mother-child pairs. Persistent microchimeric T cell clones were not detected, at a sensitivity of roughly 100 clones per million clonotypes. Deep NGS was used in the study to compare the TCR beta repertoires of mothers and children and to look for features that separate related mother-child pairs from unrelated individuals. On average, the children were approximately 11 +/- 4 years old, while the mothers were approximately 41 +/- 4 years old. After adapter ligation was performed with NEBNext reagents, the libraries were sequenced on an Illumina HiSeq 2000 with 100+100 nt paired-end reads. To avoid cross-contamination, the mother libraries and the child libraries were prepared a month apart and sequenced in separate runs. Between about 500,000 and 2,100,000 distinct TCR beta clonotypes were identified per donor. Naive TCR beta clonotypes were estimated from low-frequency clonotypes matched to each donor's FACS-determined naive share, without sorting.

What was sequenced was blood. This sequence originates from a boy aged 5 to 17 in good health. The V gene is TRBV6-5 and the J gene is TRBJ2-1; perhaps TRBD2 is the D gene, with 5 bases matching. The CDR3 sequence is CASSYSVIAPNNEQFF. The base sequence is TGTGCCAGCAGTTACTCAGTAATAGCGCCAAACAATGAGCAGTTCTTC.